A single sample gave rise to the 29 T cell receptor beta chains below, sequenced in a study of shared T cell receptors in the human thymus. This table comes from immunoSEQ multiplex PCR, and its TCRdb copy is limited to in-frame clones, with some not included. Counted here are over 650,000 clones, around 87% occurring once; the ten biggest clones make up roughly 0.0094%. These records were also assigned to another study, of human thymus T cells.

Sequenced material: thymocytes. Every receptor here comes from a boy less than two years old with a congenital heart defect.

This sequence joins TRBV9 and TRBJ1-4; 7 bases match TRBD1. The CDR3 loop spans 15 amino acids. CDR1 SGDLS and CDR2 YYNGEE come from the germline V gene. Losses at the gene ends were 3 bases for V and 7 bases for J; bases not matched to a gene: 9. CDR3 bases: TGTGCCAGCAGCGAGCGACAGGGAGAGTGTGAAAAACTGTTTTTT. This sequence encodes CASSERQGECEKLFF.

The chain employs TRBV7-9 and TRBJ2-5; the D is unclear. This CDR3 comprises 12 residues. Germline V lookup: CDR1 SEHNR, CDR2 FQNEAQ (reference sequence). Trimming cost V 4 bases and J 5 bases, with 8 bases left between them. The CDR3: CASSSAYETQYF. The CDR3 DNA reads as TGTGCCAGCAGCTCAGCTTATGAGACCCAGTACTTC.

The CDR3 sequence is CASSPSGQGQNTEAFF. CDR3 bases: TGCGCCAGCAGCCCTTCGGGACAGGGTCAGAACACTGAAGCTTTCTTT. The rearrangement uses TRBV4-3 and TRBJ1-1, with 9 bases fitting TRBD1. The CDR3 runs 16 residues. V shed 4 bases and J 1 base; nucleotides not matched to a gene: 7. Germline lookup yields CDR1 LGHNA and CDR2 YSLEER.

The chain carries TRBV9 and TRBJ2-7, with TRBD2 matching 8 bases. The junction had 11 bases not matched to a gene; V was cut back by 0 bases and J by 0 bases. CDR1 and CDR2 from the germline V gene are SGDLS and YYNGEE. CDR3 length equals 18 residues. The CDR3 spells CASSVEWAGGPFSYEQYF. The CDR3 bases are TGTGCCAGCAGCGTAGAGTGGGCGGGAGGACCCTTCTCCTACGAGCAGTACTTC.

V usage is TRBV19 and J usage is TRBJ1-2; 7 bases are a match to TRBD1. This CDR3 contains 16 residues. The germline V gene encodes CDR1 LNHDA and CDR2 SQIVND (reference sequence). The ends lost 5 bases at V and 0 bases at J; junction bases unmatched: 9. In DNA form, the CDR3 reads TGTGCCAGTAGTTACTGGACAGGCGATACTAACTATGGCTACACCTTC. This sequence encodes CASSYWTGDTNYGYTF.

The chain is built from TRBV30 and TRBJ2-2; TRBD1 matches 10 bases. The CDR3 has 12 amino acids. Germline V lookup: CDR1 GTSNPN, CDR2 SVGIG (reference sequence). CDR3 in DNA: TGTGCTTCCGGGACAGGGGTCGGGGAGCTGTTTTTT. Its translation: CASGTGVGELFF. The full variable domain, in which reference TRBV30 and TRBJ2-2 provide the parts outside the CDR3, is SQTIHQWPATLVQPVGSPLSLECTVEGTSNPNLYWYRQAAGRGLQLLFYSVGIGQISSEVPQNLSASRPQDRQFILSSKKLLLSDSGFYLCASGTGVGELFFGEGSRLTVL.

CDR3 amino acids: CASSVAPGQGAVTQYF. The DNA for the CDR3 is TGTGCCAGCAGCGTAGCCCCGGGACAGGGGGCCGTAACCCAGTACTTC. This chain links TRBV9 with TRBJ2-5; 12 bases are shared with TRBD1. Germline-derived CDR1 and CDR2 are SGDLS and YYNGEE. This CDR3 is 16 amino acids long. V shed 0 bases, J shed 8 bases, and the junction held 8 bases outside the gene matches.

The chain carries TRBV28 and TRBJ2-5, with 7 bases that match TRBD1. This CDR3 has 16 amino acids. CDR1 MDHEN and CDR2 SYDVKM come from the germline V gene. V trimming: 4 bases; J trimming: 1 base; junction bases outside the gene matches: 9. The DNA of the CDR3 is TGTGCCAGCAGTTCATATTACAGGGGCCTCCAAGAGACCCAGTACTTC. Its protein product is CASSSYYRGLQETQYF.

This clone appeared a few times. DNA for the CDR3: TGTGCCAGCTTCCGGACAGGGTCCTATGGCTACACCTTC. This sequence encodes CASFRTGSYGYTF. The rearrangement links TRBV18 to TRBJ1-2, with 8 bases fitting TRBD1. Germline-derived CDR1 and CDR2 are KGHSH and LQKENI. This CDR3 has 13 amino acids. Unmatched junction bases numbered 5, after V lost 7 bases and J lost 4 bases.

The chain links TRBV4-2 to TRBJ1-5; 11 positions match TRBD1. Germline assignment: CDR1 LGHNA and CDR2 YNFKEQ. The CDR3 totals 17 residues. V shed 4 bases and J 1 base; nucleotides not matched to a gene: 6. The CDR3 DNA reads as TGTGCCAGCAGCCCTGAGGACAGGGGGCGAAGCAATCAGCCCCAGCATTTT. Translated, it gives CASSPEDRGRSNQPQHF.

The CDR3 DNA follows: TGTGCCAGCAGCCAAGGTGGTCTAGCGGGTTACAATGAGCAGTTCTTC. Translated, it gives CASSQGGLAGYNEQFF. This chain links TRBV4-2 with TRBJ2-1; 8 bases fit TRBD2. The V segment lost 1 base and the J segment 4 bases; nucleotides outside the gene matches: 6. This CDR3 is 16 amino acids long. CDR1 and CDR2 (germline): LGHNA, YNFKEQ.

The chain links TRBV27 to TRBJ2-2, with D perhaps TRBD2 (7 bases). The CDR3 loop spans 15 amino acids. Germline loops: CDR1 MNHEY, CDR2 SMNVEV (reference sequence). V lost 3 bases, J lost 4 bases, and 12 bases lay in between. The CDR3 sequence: CASSFGGRITGELFF. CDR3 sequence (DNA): TGTGCCAGCAGTTTCGGGGGGCGAATCACCGGGGAGCTGTTTTTT.

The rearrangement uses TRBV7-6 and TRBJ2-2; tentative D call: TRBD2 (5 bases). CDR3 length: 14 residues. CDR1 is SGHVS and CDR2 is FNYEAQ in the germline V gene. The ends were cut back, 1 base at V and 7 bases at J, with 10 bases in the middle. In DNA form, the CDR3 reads TGTGCCAGCAGCTTAGGAGGGTGGGGCGGGGAGCTGTTTTTT. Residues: CASSLGGWGGELFF.

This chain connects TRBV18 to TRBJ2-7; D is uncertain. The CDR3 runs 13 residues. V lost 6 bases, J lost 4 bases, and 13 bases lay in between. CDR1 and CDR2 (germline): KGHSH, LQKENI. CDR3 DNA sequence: TGTGCCAGCTCGCCGCCCACAGAGTACGAGCAGTACTTC. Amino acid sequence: CASSPPTEYEQYF.

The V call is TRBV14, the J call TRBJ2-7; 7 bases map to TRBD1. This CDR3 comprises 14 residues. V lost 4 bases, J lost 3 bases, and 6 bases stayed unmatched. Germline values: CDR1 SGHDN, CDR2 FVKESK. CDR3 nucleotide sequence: TGTGCCAGCAGCCCCGACAGGGACCTCTACGAGCAGTACTTC. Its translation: CASSPDRDLYEQYF.

In DNA, the CDR3 is TGCGCCAGCAGCCAAGATCAGGGGGCAGGGGGCTACAATGAGCAGTTCTTC. Its protein product is CASSQDQGAGGYNEQFF. The rearrangement joins TRBV4-3 to TRBJ2-1; 8 bases line up with TRBD1. V dropped 0 bases and J dropped 3; count of bases not matched to a gene: 7. The CDR3 runs 17 residues. Germline CDR1 and CDR2: LGHNA and YSLEER.

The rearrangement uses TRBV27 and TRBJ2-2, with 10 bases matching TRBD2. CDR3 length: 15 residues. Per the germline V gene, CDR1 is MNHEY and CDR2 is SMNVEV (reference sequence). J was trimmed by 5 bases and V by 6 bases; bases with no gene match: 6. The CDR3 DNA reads TGTGCCAGCAGGACTTTAGCGGGGGGAACCGGGGAGCTGTTTTTT. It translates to CASRTLAGGTGELFF.

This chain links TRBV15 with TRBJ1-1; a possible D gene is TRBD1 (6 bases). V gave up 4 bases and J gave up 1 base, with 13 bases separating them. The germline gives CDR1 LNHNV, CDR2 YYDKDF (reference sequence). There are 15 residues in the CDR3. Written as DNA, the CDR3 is TGTGCCACCAGCACCCGGACAGTCCAGAACACTGAAGCTTTCTTT. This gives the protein CATSTRTVQNTEAFF.

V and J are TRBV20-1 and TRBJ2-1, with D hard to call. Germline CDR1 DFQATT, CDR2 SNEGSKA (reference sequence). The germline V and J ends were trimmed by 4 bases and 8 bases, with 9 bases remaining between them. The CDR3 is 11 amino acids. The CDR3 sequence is CSAIGGDEQFF. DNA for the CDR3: TGCAGTGCTATCGGCGGTGATGAGCAGTTCTTC.

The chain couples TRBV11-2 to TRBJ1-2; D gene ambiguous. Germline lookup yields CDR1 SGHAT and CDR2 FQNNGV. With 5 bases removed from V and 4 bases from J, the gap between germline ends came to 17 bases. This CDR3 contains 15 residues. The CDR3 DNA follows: TGTGCCAGCAGCAGCCCCGGCGGCGGTACCTATGGCTACACCTTC. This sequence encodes CASSSPGGGTYGYTF.

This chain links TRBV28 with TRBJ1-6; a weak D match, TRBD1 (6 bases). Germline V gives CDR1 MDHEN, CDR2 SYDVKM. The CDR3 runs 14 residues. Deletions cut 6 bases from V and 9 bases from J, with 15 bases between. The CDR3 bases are TGTGCCAGCAGAGACAGGCCCGTGAGTTCACCCCTCCACTTT. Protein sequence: CASRDRPVSSPLHF.

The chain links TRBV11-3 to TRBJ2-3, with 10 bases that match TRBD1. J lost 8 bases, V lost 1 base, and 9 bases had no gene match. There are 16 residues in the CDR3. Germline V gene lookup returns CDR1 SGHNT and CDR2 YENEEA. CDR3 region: CASSLGDRGLRSTQYF. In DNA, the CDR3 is TGTGCCAGCAGCTTAGGTGACAGGGGGCTCAGAAGTACGCAGTATTTT.

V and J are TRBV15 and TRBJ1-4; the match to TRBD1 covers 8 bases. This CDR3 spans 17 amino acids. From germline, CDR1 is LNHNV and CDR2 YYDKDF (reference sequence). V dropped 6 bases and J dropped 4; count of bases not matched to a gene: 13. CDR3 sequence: CATRTTGGSRRNEKLFF. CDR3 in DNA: TGTGCCACCAGAACTACAGGGGGTAGTAGGCGTAATGAAAAACTGTTTTTT.

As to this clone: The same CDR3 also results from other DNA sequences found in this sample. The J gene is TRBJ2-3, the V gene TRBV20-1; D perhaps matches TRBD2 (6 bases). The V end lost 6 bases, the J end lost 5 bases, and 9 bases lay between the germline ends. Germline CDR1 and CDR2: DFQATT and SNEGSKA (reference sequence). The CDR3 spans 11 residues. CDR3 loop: CSARGLDTQYF. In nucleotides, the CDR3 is TGCAGTGCACGGGGACTAGATACGCAGTATTTT.

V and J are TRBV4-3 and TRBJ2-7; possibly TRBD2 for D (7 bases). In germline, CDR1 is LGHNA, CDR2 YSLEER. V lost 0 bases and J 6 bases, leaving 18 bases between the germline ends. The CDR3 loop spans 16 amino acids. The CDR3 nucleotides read TGCGCCAGCAGCCAAGATCTGAGGGGGGGAAGGGCCGAGCAGTACTTC. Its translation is CASSQDLRGGRAEQYF.

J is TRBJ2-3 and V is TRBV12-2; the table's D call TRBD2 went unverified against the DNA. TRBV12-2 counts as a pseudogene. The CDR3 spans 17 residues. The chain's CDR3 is CASRPLSVGVRTDTQYF. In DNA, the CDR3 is TGTGCAAGTCGCCCCCTCTCTGTGGGAGTTAGGACAGATACGCAGTATTTT.

The CDR3 DNA sequence: TGTGCCAGCAGCGTAGCCCCGGGACAGGGAGTCCACGAGCAGTACTTC. Translating gives CASSVAPGQGVHEQYF. This rearrangement joins TRBV9 to TRBJ2-7, with TRBD1 matching 9 bases. The CDR3 extends over 16 amino acids. J lost 5 bases, V lost 0 bases, and 9 bases had no gene match. Germline-derived CDR1 and CDR2 are SGDLS and YYNGEE.

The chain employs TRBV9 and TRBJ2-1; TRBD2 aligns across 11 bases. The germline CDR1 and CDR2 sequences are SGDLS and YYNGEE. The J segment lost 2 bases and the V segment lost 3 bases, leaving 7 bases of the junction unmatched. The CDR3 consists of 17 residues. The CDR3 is CASSAFALAGAYNEQFF. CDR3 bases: TGTGCCAGCAGCGCGTTCGCACTAGCGGGGGCCTACAATGAGCAGTTCTTC.

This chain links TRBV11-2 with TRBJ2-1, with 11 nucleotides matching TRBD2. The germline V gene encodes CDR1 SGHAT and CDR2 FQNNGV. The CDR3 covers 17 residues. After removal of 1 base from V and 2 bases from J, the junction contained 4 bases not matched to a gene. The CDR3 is CASSLGGSGRAYNEQFF. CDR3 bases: TGTGCCAGCAGCTTAGGGGGTAGCGGGAGGGCCTACAATGAGCAGTTCTTC.